This T cell receptor (beta chain) was observed in a study of beta chain features in type 1 diabetes. As for the study in general: When patients were set against healthy donors, age, gender and cell yields were similar.

In this sample, this clone turned up a few times. Trimming left V 6 bases short and J 2 bases short, with 16 bases between. The CDR3 consists of 15 residues. From germline, CDR1 is SQVTM and CDR2 ANQGSEA. As every portion of the isolated RNA was reverse transcribed, the sequencing read expressed TCRB transcripts. Profiling relied on immunoSEQ multiplex PCR, and the TCRdb table lists in-frame clones only, not all of them. The sample consists of 200,000 to 300,000 clones, roughly 30% of them appearing once. The receptor comes from a young man in good health. This rearrangement joins TRBV29-1 to TRBJ2-2, with D possibly TRBD2 on 6 matching bases. The sequenced sample was central memory CD4+ T cells from blood. The DNA for the CDR3 is TGCAGCGTAGGACTCACTAGCAGAAACACCGGGGAGCTGTTTTTT. Translation gives CSVGLTSRNTGELFF.